The present T cell receptor (beta chain) was sequenced within a study of T-cell memory formation after mild COVID-19. Looking at the study overall: TCR clusters largely stayed donor specific.

A remark on this clonotype: Its antigen is currently unknown.

The CDR3 runs 14 residues. Per germline, CDR1 LGHNA and CDR2 YSLEER. V was cut by 6 bases and J by 2 bases, with 14 bases left in between. Study results and caveats: Cross-reactive memory seemingly joined, as some responding clones were found in pre-infection memory. The authors left the SARS-CoV-2 specificity of second-wave clones peaking on day 37 unconfirmed.

TCRdb reprocessed the 5' RACE reads via MiXCR and lists one record per CDR3 protein. This sample has 550,000 to 600,000 distinct CDR3 sequences; about 20% occur once, and the top ten carry 7.5% to 9.5%. V and J are TRBV4-3 and TRBJ2-7; D may be TRBD1 or TRBD2 (6 bases each). The TCR originated in an adult woman who had mild COVID-19 (a few samples of this study predate the infection). Cell type and time point are not known. Sequencing was performed on PBMCs or a T cell subset sorted from them (not recorded which). The CDR3 coding sequence is TGCGCCAGCAGTCCGGAGGAGGGGGCCTACGAGCAGTACTTC. Its translation: CASSPEEGAYEQYF.